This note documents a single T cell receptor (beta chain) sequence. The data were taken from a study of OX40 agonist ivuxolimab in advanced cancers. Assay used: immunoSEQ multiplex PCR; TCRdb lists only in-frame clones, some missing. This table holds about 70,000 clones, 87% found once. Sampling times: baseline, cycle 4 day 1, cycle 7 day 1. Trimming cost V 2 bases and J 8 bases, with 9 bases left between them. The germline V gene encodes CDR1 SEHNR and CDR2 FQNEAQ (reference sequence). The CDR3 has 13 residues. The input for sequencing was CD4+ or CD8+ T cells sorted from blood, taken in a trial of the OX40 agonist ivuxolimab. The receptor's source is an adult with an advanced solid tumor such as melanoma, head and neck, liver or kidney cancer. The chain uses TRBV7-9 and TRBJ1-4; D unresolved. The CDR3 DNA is TGTGCCAGCAGCTTACTCCTATCGGAAAAACTGTTTTTT. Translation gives CASSLLLSEKLFF.